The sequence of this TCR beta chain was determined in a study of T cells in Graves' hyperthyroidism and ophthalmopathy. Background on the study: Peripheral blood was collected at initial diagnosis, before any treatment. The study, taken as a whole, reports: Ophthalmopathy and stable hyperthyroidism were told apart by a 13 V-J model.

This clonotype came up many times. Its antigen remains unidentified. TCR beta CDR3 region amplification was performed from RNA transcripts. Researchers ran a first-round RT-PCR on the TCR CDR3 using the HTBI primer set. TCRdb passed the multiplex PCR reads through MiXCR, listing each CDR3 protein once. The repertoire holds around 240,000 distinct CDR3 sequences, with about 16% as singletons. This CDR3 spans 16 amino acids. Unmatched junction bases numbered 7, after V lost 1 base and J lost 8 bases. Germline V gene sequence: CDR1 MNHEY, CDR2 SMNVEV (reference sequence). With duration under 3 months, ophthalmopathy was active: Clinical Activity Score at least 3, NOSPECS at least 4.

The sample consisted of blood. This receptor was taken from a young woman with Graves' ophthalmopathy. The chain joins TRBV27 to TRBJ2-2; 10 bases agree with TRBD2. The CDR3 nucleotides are TGTGCCAGCAGTTTATGGCTAGCGGGGGAGAGTGGGGAGCTGTTTTTT. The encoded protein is CASSLWLAGESGELFF.